This TCR beta chain was observed in a study of T cells after yellow fever vaccination. This clonotype has a count of ten or more. Trimming shortened V by 0 bases and J by 5 bases, and 9 bases separated the two germline ends. CDR3 size: 14 residues. Germline V lookup: CDR1 SGHRS, CDR2 YFSETQ. TCRdb itself ran the 5' RACE reads through MiXCR, one entry per CDR3 protein. The sample lists some 560,000 distinct CDR3 sequences; roughly 17% were seen once. This material consisted of PBMCs, taken around 5 days after the first yellow fever vaccination. The source is a man aged 18-30 years who received the YFV17D yellow fever vaccine. The V call is TRBV5-1, the J call TRBJ1-5; D call uncertain. This CDR3 reads CASSLVGLDQPQHF. The CDR3 DNA follows: TGCGCCAGCAGCTTGGTGGGATTGGATCAGCCCCAGCATTTT.